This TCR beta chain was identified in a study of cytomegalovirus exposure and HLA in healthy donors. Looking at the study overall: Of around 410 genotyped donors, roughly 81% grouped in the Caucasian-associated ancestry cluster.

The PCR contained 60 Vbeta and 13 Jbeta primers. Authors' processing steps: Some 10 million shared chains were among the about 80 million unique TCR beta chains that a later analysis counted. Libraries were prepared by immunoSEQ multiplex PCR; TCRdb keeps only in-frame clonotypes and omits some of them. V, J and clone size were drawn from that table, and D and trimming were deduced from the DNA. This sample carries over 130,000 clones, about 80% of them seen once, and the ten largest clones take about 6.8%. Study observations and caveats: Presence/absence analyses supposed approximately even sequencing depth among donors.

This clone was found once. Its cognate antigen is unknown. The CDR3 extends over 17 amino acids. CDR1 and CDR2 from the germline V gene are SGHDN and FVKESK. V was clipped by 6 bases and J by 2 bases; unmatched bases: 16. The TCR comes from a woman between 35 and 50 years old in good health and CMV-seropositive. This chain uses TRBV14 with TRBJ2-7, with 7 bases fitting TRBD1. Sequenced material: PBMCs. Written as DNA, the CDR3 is TGTGCCAGCAGTCCCGCACTTCCGGGACAGCAGACCTACGAGCAGTACTTC. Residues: CASSPALPGQQTYEQYF.